Below are 18 T cell receptor beta chains sequenced from a single sample in a study of blood T cells in healthy people across ages. Together with a sample-barcoded 5' primer, a J-beta primer mix was included in a second PCR lasting roughly 6 to 12 cycles. MiXCR, run by TCRdb on the 5' RACE reads, gives a single entry per CDR3 protein. In the table there are around 1,800,000 distinct CDR3 sequences, about two fifths of which are singletons. Sequenced input: blood. Source of these receptors: a human donor in good health.

The V gene is TRBV30, the J gene TRBJ1-5, with D maybe TRBD1 (5 bases). V lost 2 bases and J lost 11, with 16 bases in between. CDR3 length equals 13 residues. The germline V gene has CDR1 GTSNPN and CDR2 SVGIG (reference sequence). CDR3 residues: CAWSRAPRGAQHF. Here the CDR3 DNA reads TGTGCCTGGAGTAGGGCACCACGGGGGGCCCAGCATTTT.

This clonotype was picked up a small number of times. The chain uses TRBV29-1 and TRBJ2-3, with TRBD1 matching over 8 bases. The V gene end was trimmed by 6 bases and the J gene end by 4 bases; junction bases not matched to a gene: 3. CDR1 is SQVTM and CDR2 is ANQGSEA in the germline V gene. The CDR3 runs 12 residues. CDR3 residues: CSVETGADTQYF. The DNA for the CDR3 is TGCAGCGTCGAGACAGGGGCAGATACGCAGTATTTT.

This chain links TRBV29-1 with TRBJ1-2; a weak D match, TRBD1 (6 bases). Germline lookup yields CDR1 SQVTM and CDR2 ANQGSEA. This CDR3 has 13 amino acids. V was pared by 5 bases and J by 4 bases, with 14 bases between. This chain's CDR3 is CSVLHSDSYGYTF. The CDR3 DNA is TGCAGCGTTCTCCATTCGGACAGCTATGGCTACACCTTC.

The J gene is TRBJ2-7, the V gene TRBV12-3 or TRBV12-4, with 7 positions matching TRBD1. The CDR3 runs to 14 residues. Trimming removed 6 bases from V and 4 bases from J; junction bases left unmatched: 9. Here the CDR3 reads CASSLTGTAYEQYF. The CDR3 DNA sequence: TGTGCCAGCAGCCTTACCGGGACAGCATACGAGCAGTACTTC.

The table lists this clonotype with a count of one. This sequence joins TRBV20-1 and TRBJ1-1; tentative D call: TRBD1 (5 bases). Germline CDR1 is DFQATT and CDR2 is SNEGSKA (reference sequence). The germline V and J ends were trimmed by 3 bases and 1 base, with 15 bases remaining between them. The CDR3 runs 15 residues. DNA of the CDR3: TGCAGTGCTAGGAGGAGGACAACGGGGAACACTGAAGCTTTCTTT. Encoded protein: CSARRRTTGNTEAFF.

This clonotype was observed a few times. V gene TRBV6-5 combines with J gene TRBJ2-4, with no clear D. With the DNA end fitting TRBJ2-7 better, the J assignment may be wrong. Per the germline V gene, CDR1 is MNHEY and CDR2 is SVGAGI. CDR3 size: 16 residues. CDR3 sequence reads: CASSPVDPAVGYEQYF. CDR3 nucleotide sequence: TGTGCCAGCAGTCCTGTTGACCCCGCGGTGGGTTACGAGCAGTACTTC.

The rearrangement links TRBV5-6 to TRBJ1-1; weak D call: TRBD1 (6 bases). Germline CDR1 reads SGHDT; CDR2 reads YYEEEE. The V and J ends lost 4 bases and 0 bases respectively, with 13 bases between them. The CDR3 covers 15 residues. CDR3 loop: CASSRRGHVNTEAFF. The CDR3 DNA reads as TGTGCCAGCAGCCGAAGGGGACACGTGAACACTGAAGCTTTCTTT.

The rearrangement links TRBV9 to TRBJ2-5; 11 nucleotides align to TRBD1. The J call may be mistaken, given a closer DNA end match to TRBJ2-7. The CDR3 spans 15 residues. Per germline, CDR1 SGDLS and CDR2 YYNGEE. The CDR3 DNA is TGTGCCAGCAGCGTTGGGACAGGGGGAAGGTACGAGCAGTACTTC. It is translated as CASSVGTGGRYEQYF.

V is TRBV12-3 or TRBV12-4 and J is TRBJ2-7, with 7 bases aligning to TRBD2. The CDR3 loop spans 16 amino acids. V lost 5 bases, J lost 4 bases, and 14 bases stayed unmatched. The CDR3 protein is CASSPLIGRGGYEQYF. The CDR3 DNA reads as TGTGCCAGCAGTCCGCTCATCGGTCGCGGGGGATACGAGCAGTACTTC.

Written as DNA, the CDR3 is TGTGCCAGCAGTCTAGCGTCCCTGAGCACAGATACGCAGTATTTT. As protein: CASSLASLSTDTQYF. The V call is TRBV6-2 or TRBV6-3, the J call TRBJ2-3; perhaps TRBD2 as D (6 bases). Germline values: CDR1 MNHEY, CDR2 SVGEGT. V dropped 5 bases and J dropped 0 bases, with 12 bases sitting between them. This CDR3 spans 15 amino acids.

The V and J genes are TRBV18 and TRBJ1-2, with TRBD1 matching over 9 bases. The CDR3 consists of 15 residues. The junction had 6 bases not matched to a gene; V was cut back by 3 bases and J by 4 bases. Per germline, CDR1 KGHSH and CDR2 LQKENI. The DNA of the CDR3 is TGTGCCAGCTCACCTGTAGGACAGGGGATCTATGGCTACACCTTC. As protein: CASSPVGQGIYGYTF.

The chain joins TRBV6-2 or TRBV6-3 to TRBJ1-5, with D maybe TRBD1 (6 bases). The CDR3 extends over 13 amino acids. V lost 6 bases and J 3 bases, leaving 9 bases between the germline ends. The germline CDR1 and CDR2 sequences are MNHEY and SVGEGT. CDR3 in amino acids: CASRDSHNQPQHF. The CDR3 DNA reads as TGTGCCAGCAGGGACAGCCACAATCAGCCCCAGCATTTT.

The chain links TRBV5-1 to TRBJ2-7; 7 nucleotides align to TRBD1. The CDR3 has 16 amino acids. Looked up from germline, CDR1 is SGHRS and CDR2 is YFSETQ. V trimming: 1 base; J trimming: 0 bases; junction bases outside the gene matches: 7. CDR3 DNA sequence: TGCGCCAGCAGCTTGTTGCCGGGACAGAGCTCCTACGAGCAGTACTTC. Protein: CASSLLPGQSSYEQYF.

J is TRBJ1-3 and V is TRBV7-2, with a tentative D call TRBD1 (5 bases). CDR1 and CDR2 from the germline V gene are SGHTA and FQGNSA. CDR3 size: 17 residues. Between the trimmed V and J ends, which lost 0 bases and 0 bases, there was a span of 12 bases. The CDR3 is CASSLAAPGYSGNTIYF. The CDR3 coding sequence is TGTGCCAGCAGCTTAGCGGCCCCAGGGTACTCTGGAAACACCATATATTTT.

Turning to this clonotype: Relative to the germline gene, one junction end is altered; a read error may explain this. The V and J genes are TRBV5-1 and TRBJ2-3; perhaps TRBD2 as D (5 bases). This CDR3 contains 14 residues. The V gene's germline CDR1 is SGHRS and CDR2 YFSETQ. CDR3: CASIQEAGTDTQYF. CDR3 nucleotides: TGCGCTAGCATCCAGGAAGCGGGCACAGATACGCAGTATTTT.

This chain uses TRBV13 with TRBJ1-1, with a weak D call TRBD1 (5 bases). Deletions cut 1 base from V and 7 bases from J, with 13 bases between. Germline CDR1 PRHDT, CDR2 FYEKMQ (reference sequence). The CDR3 extends over 14 amino acids. In DNA form, the CDR3 reads TGTGCCAGCAGCTTAGTCGTTTCGGGGGTTGAAGCTTTCTTT. Translation: CASSLVVSGVEAFF.

The gene calls are TRBV20-1 and TRBJ2-3; D unresolved. The CDR3 loop spans 13 amino acids. Germline V gives CDR1 DFQATT, CDR2 SNEGSKA (reference sequence). CDR3 DNA: TGCAGCCACAACGGCAGGAGCACAGATACGCAGTATTTT. As protein: CSHNGRSTDTQYF.

This clonotype appeared a few times. The V and J genes are TRBV6-6 and TRBJ2-4; 7 bases are a match to TRBD2. TRBJ2-7 matches the DNA end more closely, so the J call is doubtful. Germline V lookup: CDR1 MNHNY, CDR2 SVGAGI (reference sequence). This CDR3 contains 13 residues. CDR3 region: CASGEGSHCEQYF. CDR3 sequence (DNA): TGTGCCAGCGGGGAGGGCAGTCACTGCGAGCAGTACTTC.